Listed below are T cell receptor beta chains from one sample, sequenced in a study of CD8 T cells in ankylosing spondylitis. TCRdb passed the 5' RACE reads through MiXCR, listing each CDR3 protein once. The sample lists fewer than 550,000 distinct CDR3 sequences, roughly 5.2% seen once, with under 4.5% in the top ten. Source material: blood, either unsorted or a sorted T cell fraction (not recorded which). Receptor source: a male donor with ankylosing spondylitis. The CDR3 runs from the conserved cysteine through the conserved F or W. D genes are given only for firm matches. Clone size appears in some rows only: once, few, many, or a class for an expanded clone.

clone size: many
D gene: .
J gene: TRBJ1-2
V gene: TRBV7-9
CDR3 DNA: TGTGCCAGCAGCCTTGTCGGGCCAGGGGATTACACCTTC
CDR3 protein: CASSLVGPGDYTF

clone size: many
D gene: .
J gene: TRBJ2-2
V gene: TRBV12-3/TRBV12-4
CDR3 DNA: TGTGCCAGCACCAACGTCCGGTCCGCGAACACCGGGGAGCTGTTTTTT
CDR3 protein: CASTNVRSANTGELFF

clone size: .
D gene: .
J gene: TRBJ1-6
V gene: TRBV7-2
CDR3 DNA: TGTGCCAGCAGCTTAGTGGGCAGTTCACCCCTCCACTTT
CDR3 protein: CASSLVGSSPLHF

clone size: many
D gene: .
J gene: TRBJ1-1
V gene: TRBV27
CDR3 DNA: TGTGCCAGCAGTTTATTAAGGGAAACTGAAGCTTTCTTT
CDR3 protein: CASSLLRETEAFF

clone size: few
D gene: TRBD1
J gene: TRBJ2-2
V gene: TRBV12-5
CDR3 DNA: TGTGCTAGTGGTTTGGTACCAGGGGGCCCCGGGGAGCTGTTTTTT
CDR3 protein: CASGLVPGGPGELFF

clone size: many
D gene: .
J gene: TRBJ1-3
V gene: TRBV28
CDR3 DNA: TGTGCCAGCACCGGGGAGGGTTTCTCCCTTTATGGAAACACCATATATTTT
CDR3 protein: CASTGEGFSLYGNTIYF

clone size: few
D gene: TRBD1
J gene: TRBJ1-6
V gene: TRBV10-3
CDR3 DNA: TGTGCCATCAGCACAGGGGACTCACCCCTCCACTTT
CDR3 protein: CAISTGDSPLHF

clone size: .
D gene: .
J gene: TRBJ2-7
V gene: TRBV20-1
CDR3 DNA: TGCAGTGCTAGAGGACGGGACCGCTCCTACGAGCAGTACTTC
CDR3 protein: CSARGRDRSYEQYF

clone size: many
D gene: TRBD2
J gene: TRBJ2-7
V gene: TRBV7-8
CDR3 DNA: TGTGCCAGCAGCCTCGGGGGGAGACTGAGGGAGCAGTACTTC
CDR3 protein: CASSLGGRLREQYF

clone size: many
D gene: TRBD2
J gene: TRBJ2-1
V gene: TRBV6-2/TRBV6-3
CDR3 DNA: TGTGCCAGCAGTCCCCAATTCGGTCGTGGGGGGGGAAGGCAGTTCTTC
CDR3 protein: CASSPQFGRGGGRQFF

clone size: many
D gene: TRBD2
J gene: TRBJ2-2
V gene: TRBV5-5
CDR3 DNA: TGTGCCAGCAGGCCGCTAGCGGGAGGGCCCACCGGGGAGCTGTTTTTT
CDR3 protein: CASRPLAGGPTGELFF

clone size: many
D gene: TRBD2
J gene: TRBJ2-7
V gene: TRBV5-1
CDR3 DNA: TGCGCCAGCAGCTCGGGGACTAGCGGTTTGAGGGAGCAGTACTTC
CDR3 protein: CASSSGTSGLREQYF

clone size: many
D gene: TRBD1
J gene: TRBJ2-1
V gene: TRBV9
CDR3 DNA: TGTGCCAGCAGCAGGGGGCGCACCAATGAGCAGTTCTTC
CDR3 protein: CASSRGRTNEQFF

clone size: many
D gene: .
J gene: TRBJ2-5
V gene: TRBV18
CDR3 DNA: TGTGCCAGCTCCGGCCCCTCGACGTTCGAGACCCAGTACTTC
CDR3 protein: CASSGPSTFETQYF

clone size: .
D gene: .
J gene: TRBJ2-2
V gene: TRBV7-2
CDR3 DNA: TGTGCCAGCAGCTTCGCAGGGACCGGGGAGCTGTTTTTT
CDR3 protein: CASSFAGTGELFF

clone size: many
D gene: .
J gene: TRBJ1-1
V gene: TRBV29-1
CDR3 DNA: TGCAGCGTTCCCTTCGTTAATTCGGAAGCTTTCTTT
CDR3 protein: CSVPFVNSEAFF

clone size: many
D gene: .
J gene: TRBJ2-7
V gene: TRBV4-3
CDR3 DNA: TGCGCCAGCAGCCCACCTGGAGTGGGGCAGGGATCCGTCGAGCAGTACTTC
CDR3 protein: CASSPPGVGQGSVEQYF

clone size: few
D gene: .
J gene: TRBJ2-7
V gene: TRBV7-3
CDR3 DNA: TGTGCCAGCAGCAATAGGAAAATCCACGAGCAGTACTTC
CDR3 protein: CASSNRKIHEQYF

clone size: few
D gene: TRBD2
J gene: TRBJ2-3
V gene: TRBV3-1
CDR3 DNA: TGTGCCAGCAGTCAGCGGGGGGCCCGGGCAGATACGCAGTATTTT
CDR3 protein: CASSQRGARADTQYF

clone size: many
D gene: .
J gene: TRBJ1-1
V gene: TRBV20-1
CDR3 DNA: TGCAGTGCTAGACGCCAGGGTGAAGCTTTCTTT
CDR3 protein: CSARRQGEAFF

clone size: many
D gene: TRBD1
J gene: TRBJ1-5
V gene: TRBV20-1
CDR3 DNA: TGCAGTGCTAGCCAGGGGGATCAGCCCCAGCATTTT
CDR3 protein: CSASQGDQPQHF

clone size: .
D gene: .
J gene: TRBJ2-3
V gene: TRBV29-1
CDR3 DNA: TGCAGCGGCTGCCTGGGACATACGCAGTATTTT
CDR3 protein: CSGCLGHTQYF

clone size: many
D gene: TRBD1
J gene: TRBJ1-1
V gene: TRBV20-1
CDR3 DNA: TGCAGTGCGGTGACAGGGGTGGATGAAGCTTTCTTT
CDR3 protein: CSAVTGVDEAFF

clone size: few
D gene: .
J gene: TRBJ2-1
V gene: TRBV7-2
CDR3 DNA: TGTGCCAGCAGCCCTAGGGGGGCTAGTGAGCAGTTCTTC
CDR3 protein: CASSPRGASEQFF

clone size: many
D gene: .
J gene: TRBJ2-3
V gene: TRBV6-2/TRBV6-3
CDR3 DNA: TGTGCCAGCAGTTACTCTTCGCCAGATACGCAGTATTTT
CDR3 protein: CASSYSSPDTQYF

clone size: many
D gene: .
J gene: TRBJ1-1
V gene: TRBV9
CDR3 DNA: TGTGCCAGCAGCCTCGGGACTCCTCTGGGGGGAACTGAAGCTTTCTTT
CDR3 protein: CASSLGTPLGGTEAFF

clone size: many
D gene: .
J gene: TRBJ2-1
V gene: TRBV12-3/TRBV12-4
CDR3 DNA: TGTGCCAGCAGACCCATAACGGATGAGCAGTTCTTC
CDR3 protein: CASRPITDEQFF

clone size: many
D gene: .
J gene: TRBJ1-1
V gene: TRBV7-2
CDR3 DNA: TGTGCCAGCAACCTCCAAAGGGGAAGTACTGAAGCTTTCTTT
CDR3 protein: CASNLQRGSTEAFF

clone size: many
D gene: TRBD2
J gene: TRBJ2-7
V gene: TRBV20-1
CDR3 DNA: TGCAGTGCTAGGGCACTAGCGGGAGCTGCCGAGCAGTACTTC
CDR3 protein: CSARALAGAAEQYF

clone size: .
D gene: .
J gene: TRBJ1-2
V gene: TRBV4-2
CDR3 DNA: TGTGCCAGCAGCCTCAGATCGACGGGGACGAACTATGGCTACACCTTC
CDR3 protein: CASSLRSTGTNYGYTF

clone size: many
D gene: .
J gene: TRBJ2-1
V gene: TRBV28
CDR3 DNA: TGTGCCAGCAGTTTACCGACCCGCCAGTTCTTC
CDR3 protein: CASSLPTRQFF

clone size: .
D gene: .
J gene: TRBJ2-7
V gene: TRBV11-2
CDR3 DNA: TGTGCCAGCAGCTTAGAGGGTCCCTCCTACGAGCAGTACTTC
CDR3 protein: CASSLEGPSYEQYF